The 14 T cell receptor beta chains in this list originate from one sample, sequenced in a study of CD8+ T cells in alopecia areata. Reverse transcribed after extraction, RNA yielded cDNA as the sequencing template. The repertoire was sequenced with immunoSEQ multiplex PCR; TCRdb's copy has only in-frame clones and lacks some. Of around 250,000 clones listed, under 80% were seen once; the top ten hold around 1.2%. The material was CD4+ T cells sorted from blood, obtained at week 0. The receptors derive from a human donor with alopecia areata.

The V call is TRBV29-1, the J call TRBJ2-1; D is possibly TRBD1 (6 bases). V dropped 4 bases and J dropped 0 bases, with 13 bases sitting between them. CDR1 is SQVTM and CDR2 is ANQGSEA in the germline V gene. The CDR3 is made up of 15 amino acids. The CDR3 bases are TGCAGCGTTGGGGCAGGGGCCCGCTCCTACAATGAGCAGTTCTTC. Translating it yields CSVGAGARSYNEQFF.

In its sample, this clone was seen once. The V and J genes are TRBV7-9 and TRBJ2-7, with TRBD1 as a possible D gene (7 bases). The germline V and J ends were trimmed by 4 bases and 5 bases, with 15 bases remaining between them. Per germline, CDR1 SEHNR and CDR2 FQNEAQ (reference sequence). This CDR3 contains 14 residues. In DNA form, the CDR3 reads TGTGCCAGCAGCTCCTTGACAGGGACTCACGAGCAGTACTTC. This gives the protein CASSSLTGTHEQYF.

The chain employs TRBV7-9 and TRBJ1-2, with D possibly TRBD1 on 5 matching bases. The germline CDR1 and CDR2 sequences are SEHNR and FQNEAQ (reference sequence). This CDR3 is 12 amino acids long. Trimming stripped 7 bases from V and 2 bases from J, with 8 bases between. In DNA form, the CDR3 reads TGTGCCAGCAATGACAGAAACTATGGCTACACCTTC. Protein product: CASNDRNYGYTF.

V is TRBV5-1 and J is TRBJ2-5; D is perhaps TRBD2 (5 bases). The CDR3 has 12 residues. Trimming stripped 4 bases from V and 4 bases from J, with 8 bases between. Germline V gene data show CDR1 as SGHRS and CDR2 as YFSETQ. The CDR3: CASSQSGETQYF. CDR3 nucleotides: TGCGCCAGCAGCCAAAGCGGAGAGACCCAGTACTTC.

This clone was recorded only once. The rearrangement links TRBV25-1 to TRBJ1-1, with unresolved D. CDR1 and CDR2 (germline): MGHDK, SYGVNS. The CDR3 is 11 residues long. Trimming left V 3 bases short and J 5 bases short, with 4 bases between. CDR3 nucleotide sequence: TGTGCCAGCAGTGATGGGACTGAAGCTTTCTTT. Residues: CASSDGTEAFF.

The chain links TRBV29-1 to TRBJ2-7, with 7 positions matching TRBD1. Losses at the gene ends were 4 bases for V and 6 bases for J; bases not matched to a gene: 6. CDR1 SQVTM and CDR2 ANQGSEA come from the germline V gene. This CDR3 is built from 12 residues. CDR3 in DNA: TGCAGCGTTGTAAGACAGGGCAGCGAGCAGTACTTC. This encodes CSVVRQGSEQYF.

This chain connects TRBV19 to TRBJ2-3, with TRBD2 matching 9 bases. With 6 bases clipped from V and 5 bases from J, the junction kept 6 bases outside the gene matches. The CDR3 is 14 residues long. From germline, CDR1 is LNHDA and CDR2 SQIVND (reference sequence). The CDR3 reads CASSRAGGIDTQYF. The CDR3 DNA sequence: TGTGCCAGTAGCCGAGCGGGGGGAATAGATACGCAGTATTTT.

The rearrangement joins TRBV7-9 to TRBJ1-2, with 10 bases matching TRBD1. This CDR3 has 15 residues. Trimming cost V 4 bases and J 7 bases; bases outside gene matches: 9. Germline CDR1 and CDR2: SEHNR and FQNEAQ (reference sequence). As DNA, the CDR3 is TGTGCCAGCAGCTCCGGACAGGGGGGTGCCCCTGGCTACACCTTC. This sequence encodes CASSSGQGGAPGYTF.

V is TRBV13 and J is TRBJ2-1; TRBD1 aligns across 9 bases. Unmatched junction bases numbered 6, after V lost 5 bases and J lost 10 bases. This CDR3 has 13 residues. Germline values: CDR1 PRHDT, CDR2 FYEKMQ (reference sequence). The DNA of the CDR3 is TGTGCCAGCAGCGGGGACAGGGCTAAGGAGCAGTTCTTC. It encodes CASSGDRAKEQFF.

V is TRBV4-3 and J is TRBJ2-1, with D maybe TRBD1 (5 bases). CDR1 is LGHNA and CDR2 is YSLEER in the germline V gene. Trimming took off 0 bases at V and 3 bases at J, with 12 bases between the two ends. CDR3 length: 16 amino acids. The CDR3 nucleotides read TGCGCCAGCAGCCAAGATGAACAGGTCAACTACAATGAGCAGTTCTTC. Protein: CASSQDEQVNYNEQFF.

The chain couples TRBV29-1 to TRBJ1-1; D is ambiguous. Trimming took 8 bases from V and 2 from J, leaving 18 bases between them. CDR3 length: 14 residues. Germline V gene lookup returns CDR1 SQVTM and CDR2 ANQGSEA. The CDR3 protein is CSYHKNGDNTEAFF. The CDR3 nucleotides read TGCAGCTACCATAAAAACGGGGATAACACTGAAGCTTTCTTT.

A few counts support this clone. V gene TRBV6-5 combines with J gene TRBJ2-2; TRBD2 matches 7 bases. V dropped 0 bases and J dropped 3; count of bases not matched to a gene: 4. The CDR3 runs to 16 residues. The germline V gene encodes CDR1 MNHEY and CDR2 SVGAGI. The CDR3 nucleotides are TGTGCCAGCAGTTACTCGAGACTAGCATACACCGGGGAGCTGTTTTTT. It encodes CASSYSRLAYTGELFF.

This chain links TRBV4-2 with TRBJ2-3; 11 bases agree with TRBD2. Germline CDR1 reads LGHNA; CDR2 reads YNFKEQ. This CDR3 has 18 amino acids. V shed 0 bases, J shed 7 bases, and the junction held 12 bases outside the gene matches. The CDR3 sequence is CASSQDPIAGGPPHTQYF. DNA of the CDR3: TGTGCCAGCAGCCAAGATCCGATAGCGGGGGGGCCACCACATACGCAGTATTTT.

DNA for the CDR3: TGTGCCTGGCGAAAGGGACAGGGTAAAGGCTACACCTTC. As protein: CAWRKGQGKGYTF. The chain is built from TRBV30 and TRBJ1-2; TRBD1 matches 9 bases. CDR3 length: 13 residues. Germline V lookup: CDR1 GTSNPN, CDR2 SVGIG (reference sequence). V trimming: 5 bases; J trimming: 8 bases; junction bases outside the gene matches: 9.